The present T cell receptor (beta chain) was sequenced within a study of blood T cell repertoires in COVID-19. The wider study: The samples span acute and convalescent COVID-19 from the United States, Italy and Spain.

Only in-frame clones appear in the TCRdb table, and some are missing; sequencing was by immunoSEQ multiplex PCR. The profile shows 300,000 or so clones, roughly nine tenths of them singletons. This CDR3 is built from 16 residues. Trimming at V came to 4 bases and at J to 5 bases, leaving 10 bases not matched to a gene. Germline values: CDR1 SGDLS, CDR2 YYNGEE. This sequence joins TRBV9 and TRBJ1-2; 11 nucleotides match TRBD1. Sequencing input: peripheral blood. The TCR sequence derives from a woman aged 25 to 39 with COVID-19, enrolled during active disease. The CDR3 region is CASSRGSGQGGYGYTF. The CDR3 region has the DNA TGTGCCAGCAGCCGGGGTTCGGGACAGGGGGGGTATGGCTACACCTTC.